One and the same sample provided the 5 T cell receptor beta chains below, sequenced in a study of shared clonotypes between healthy human individuals. TCRdb keeps only in-frame clones here, not all; method: immunoSEQ multiplex PCR. The sample consists of 2 million to 2.5 million clones, 85% to 95% of them appearing once. Sequenced sample: naive CD4+ T cells from PBMCs. Documented subset: CD45RA+ positively selected. These receptors were taken from a man in his late teens or twenties in good health. Some clones in this sample may be carry-over from other donors' samples.

The chain carries TRBV28 and TRBJ2-1; tentatively, D is TRBD1 or TRBD2 (5 bases each). In germline, CDR1 is MDHEN, CDR2 SYDVKM. Trimming removed 5 bases at V and 10 bases at J, with 12 bases between. The CDR3 is made up of 12 amino acids. The CDR3 spells CASSGDLREQFF. The CDR3 region has the DNA TGTGCCAGCAGTGGGGACCTTCGCGAGCAGTTCTTC.

As DNA, the CDR3 is TGTGCCAGCAGTGAAGGCAGGGTAGATAGCAATCAGCCCCAGCATTTT. This gives the protein CASSEGRVDSNQPQHF. The chain joins TRBV6-1 to TRBJ1-5; weak D call: TRBD1 (5 bases). Trimming removed 1 base from V and 0 bases from J, with 10 bases in between. CDR1 and CDR2 (germline): MNHNS, SASEGT. The CDR3 runs to 16 residues.

The rearrangement joins TRBV18 to TRBJ2-4; D ambiguous. V lost 2 bases and J lost 7, with 0 bases in between. Germline V lookup: CDR1 KGHSH, CDR2 LQKENI. This CDR3 region has 10 residues. The CDR3 DNA reads TGTGCCAGCTCACCAAACATTCAGTACTTC. Its protein product is CASSPNIQYF. The entire variable domain, with the rest obtained from reference TRBV18 and TRBJ2-4, is as follows: NAGVMQNPRHLVRRRGQEARLRCSPMKGHSHVYWYRQLPEEGLKFMVYLQKENIIDESGMPKERFSAEFPKEGPSILRIQQVVRGDSAAYFCASSPNIQYFGAGTRLSVL.

The V and J genes are TRBV28 and TRBJ2-2; a weak D match, TRBD1 (6 bases). Germline V CDR1 and CDR2: MDHEN, SYDVKM. Trimming removed 6 bases from V and 8 bases from J, with 10 bases in between. CDR3 length equals 12 residues. The CDR3 DNA reads TGTGCCAGCAGGGGGGCTCGGGGGGAGCTGTTTTTT. It is translated as CASRGARGELFF.

The chain joins TRBV28 to TRBJ2-1, with TRBD2 as a possible D gene (6 bases). V lost 6 bases to trimming and J lost 1 base, with 19 bases between them. The length of the CDR3 is 17 residues. The germline V gene encodes CDR1 MDHEN and CDR2 SYDVKM. The CDR3 sequence is CASSDTWRAGSYNEQFF. The CDR3 nucleotides are TGTGCCAGCAGCGACACATGGCGGGCGGGATCCTACAATGAGCAGTTCTTC.